This T cell receptor beta chain was documented in a study of T-cell memory formation after mild COVID-19. A single record per CDR3 protein comes from TCRdb applying MiXCR to the 5' RACE reads. The sample lists hundreds of thousands of distinct CDR3 sequences; over 15% were seen once. V lost 2 bases, J lost 0 bases, and 5 bases lay in between. Germline loops: CDR1 DFQATT, CDR2 SNEGSKA (reference sequence). The CDR3 spans 13 residues. The chain joins TRBV20-1 to TRBJ2-1; possibly TRBD1 for D (5 bases). The sequenced material came from PBMCs or a T cell subset sorted from them (not recorded which). The clonotype was recovered from an adult woman who had mild COVID-19 (a few samples of this study predate the infection). Cell type and time point are not known. CDR3 residues: CSARQGSYNEQFF. CDR3 nucleotide sequence: TGCAGTGCTAGACAGGGCTCCTACAATGAGCAGTTCTTC.